This record looks at one T cell receptor beta chain sequence and its context. Other DNA variants within this sample encode the same CDR3. TCRdb keeps only in-frame clones here, not all; method: immunoSEQ multiplex PCR. The table has roughly 80,000 clones, about 87% seen once; the top ten hold more than 5%. Trimming cost V 3 bases and J 5 bases, with 13 bases left between them. The CDR3 consists of 14 residues. Germline V gene sequence: CDR1 KGHSH, CDR2 LQKENI. The sample is drawn from a study of T cell responses to AZD1222 COVID-19 vaccine. Sequenced material: peripheral blood, taken on day 0 of AZD1222 vaccination. This chain uses TRBV18 with TRBJ1-1, with D perhaps matching TRBD1 (6 bases). The TCR was taken from an adult in good health. CDR3 loop: CASSPQGGGTEAFF. CDR3 sequence (DNA): TGTGCCAGCTCACCCCAAGGGGGGGGGACTGAAGCTTTCTTT.